This entry describes one T cell receptor (beta chain). This CDR3 has 13 amino acids. The germline CDR1 and CDR2 sequences are SGDLS and YYNGEE. The germline V and J ends were trimmed by 1 base and 5 bases, with 9 bases remaining between them. The data belong to a study of blood T cell repertoires in COVID-19. Study-wide context: Acute-phase and convalescent COVID-19 samples originated in the United States, Italy and Spain. Nucleic acid was either cDNA or gDNA, and it came from T cells, B-cell-depleted T cells, or PBMCs.

Original handling: Estimates of nucleated cell counts were drawn from the amplification of reference gene primers. Method: immunoSEQ multiplex PCR; TCRdb's copy keeps in-frame clones and lacks some. That table furnishes V, J and clone size, whereas the DNA furnished D and trimming. The data contain 150,000 to 200,000 clones, around 85% of them singletons. The V gene is TRBV9, the J gene TRBJ1-2; no clear D. The sequence derives from a woman older than 75 with acute or convalescent COVID-19. Sequenced: peripheral blood. The DNA for the CDR3 is TGTGCCAGCAGCGTAAGGACTCAGTATGGCTACACCTTC. This sequence encodes CASSVRTQYGYTF.